This T cell receptor beta chain was found in a study of OX40 agonist ivuxolimab in advanced cancers. This clone showed up just a few times. The CDR3 has 14 residues. Germline V lookup: CDR1 SEHNR, CDR2 FQNEAQ (reference sequence). V dropped 2 bases and J dropped 2 bases, with 6 bases sitting between them. Libraries were prepared by immunoSEQ multiplex PCR; TCRdb keeps only in-frame clonotypes and omits some of them. The sample has more than 9,500 clones, about three quarters seen once. The specimen comprised CD4+ or CD8+ T cells sorted from blood, sampled in a trial of the OX40 agonist ivuxolimab. The source is an adult with an advanced solid tumor such as melanoma, head and neck, liver or kidney cancer. The gene calls are TRBV7-9 and TRBJ2-2, with unresolved D. CDR3 sequence: CASSLSGNTGELFF. In DNA form, the CDR3 reads TGTGCCAGCAGCTTATCCGGTAACACCGGGGAGCTGTTTTTT.